This T cell receptor (beta chain) was documented in a study of cytomegalovirus exposure and HLA in healthy donors. Study observations and caveats: Upon later analysis, HLA-associated TCR beta chains proved more clonally expanded than other, equally common chains.

As regards this clone: Its antigen is not known.

CDR3 size: 13 residues. The ends were cut back, 1 base at V and 2 bases at J, with 7 bases in the middle. The germline V gene has CDR1 SGHRS and CDR2 YFSETQ. Amplification used 60 Vbeta primers and 13 Jbeta primers. Method: immunoSEQ multiplex PCR; TCRdb's copy keeps in-frame clones and lacks some. This table has 150,000 to 180,000 clones, 80% appearing once. Sequencing was carried out using PBMCs. The sequence derives from a man aged 25-45 years in good health and CMV-seropositive. The chain has TRBV5-1 and TRBJ2-7, with D unresolved. The CDR3 spells CASSLLGPYEQYF. DNA for the CDR3: TGCGCCAGCAGCTTGCTGGGCCCCTACGAGCAGTACTTC.